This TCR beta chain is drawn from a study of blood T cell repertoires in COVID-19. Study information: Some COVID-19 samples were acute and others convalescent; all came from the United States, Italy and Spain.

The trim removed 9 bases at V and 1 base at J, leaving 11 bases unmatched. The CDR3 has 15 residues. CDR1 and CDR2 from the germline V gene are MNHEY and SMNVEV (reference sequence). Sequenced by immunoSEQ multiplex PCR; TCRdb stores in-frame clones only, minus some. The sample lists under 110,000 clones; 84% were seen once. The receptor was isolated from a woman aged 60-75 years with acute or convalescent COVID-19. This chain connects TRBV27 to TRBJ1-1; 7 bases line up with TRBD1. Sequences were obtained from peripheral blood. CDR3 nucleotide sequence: TGTGCCAGTATCCGGACAGGCGCCGGGAACACTGAAGCTTTCTTT. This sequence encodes CASIRTGAGNTEAFF.